This T cell receptor (beta chain) is from a study of human T cells and chemical hapten exposure. Study-level information: The study lasted approximately 25 weeks, and patients were dosed weekly with diphenylcyclopropenone on the scalp throughout. Study results and limitations: Counts of TCRs above 1 in 1000 frequency stayed unchanged with DPC sensitization.

Regarding time point: patch test 1, 2 weeks after DPC sensitization. The treatment was: therapeutic diphenylcyclopropenone sensitization with weekly scalp DPC. In this sample, this clonotype turned up many times. The antigen remains undetermined. Original handling: From 23,224 to 690,600 TCRs were found per sample, with a median of about 96,000. TCRdb called the RACE reads again in MiXCR, with one record for every CDR3 protein. The V and J calls were determined by TCRdb, not by the authors. The sample contains roughly 380,000 distinct CDR3 sequences, around 4.8% of which appear only once. This TCR derives from a woman between 45 and 60 years old with alopecia areata. Some clones in this sample may be carry-over from other donors' samples. This specimen consisted of whole blood, obtained in connection with sensitization to the hapten diphenylcyclopropenone (DPC).

The CDR3 reads CTSSSGTESSGNTIYF. CDR3 sequence (DNA): TGCACCAGCAGCTCCGGGACAGAGAGCTCTGGAAACACCATATATTTT. V gene TRBV1 combines with J gene TRBJ1-3; TRBD1, as called in the table, went unchecked against the DNA. TRBV1 is termed a pseudogene. This CDR3 spans 16 amino acids.